This T cell receptor (beta chain) was documented in a study of blood T cell repertoires in COVID-19. TCRdb's copy holds only in-frame clones and misses some; the assay was immunoSEQ multiplex PCR. The data contain around 100,000 clones, approximately 88% of them singletons. Germline CDR1 SGHNT, CDR2 YENEEA. Trimming removed 5 bases at V and 6 bases at J, with 18 bases between. The CDR3 totals 15 residues. Material for sequencing was peripheral blood. The source is a human donor in a cohort sampled during active COVID-19. The chain combines TRBV11-3 with TRBJ2-3; possible D gene TRBD1, 6 bases. Here the CDR3 DNA reads TGTGCCAGCAGCCCGACCCCAGGGGTCGGCGATACGCAGTATTTT. Residues: CASSPTPGVGDTQYF.